This TCR beta chain was sequenced for a study of blood T cell repertoires in COVID-19. In germline, CDR1 is KGHDR, CDR2 SFDVKD. V was pared by 3 bases and J by 1 base, with 2 bases of the junction left unmatched. There are 15 residues in the CDR3. Method: immunoSEQ multiplex PCR; TCRdb's copy keeps in-frame clones and lacks some. The repertoire holds about 250,000 clones, with roughly 80% as singletons. The J gene is TRBJ2-1, the V gene TRBV24-1, with 7 nucleotides matching TRBD1. This TCR was recovered from a man at least 80 years old with acute or convalescent COVID-19. Sequencing was performed on peripheral blood. The CDR3 spells CATSDPGQSYNEQFF. As DNA, the CDR3 is TGTGCCACCAGTGATCCGGGACAGTCCTACAATGAGCAGTTCTTC.